Listed below are T cell receptor beta chains from one sample, sequenced in a study of blood T cell repertoires in COVID-19. The table came from immunoSEQ multiplex PCR; TCRdb's copy has only in-frame clones and leaves some out. The sample has around 330,000 clones; 75% to 90% are singletons. The specimen was PBMCs or T cells enriched from blood (not recorded which). Receptors originate from a man aged 60 to 69 who had recovered from COVID-19. The CDR3 runs from the conserved cysteine through the conserved F or W. A D gene is named only where the DNA matches it firmly. Expanded clones get a size class; other rows say once, few or many, or leave the size out.

size: NA; D: TRBD1; V: TRBV28; J: TRBJ1-3; CDR3: CASSFAGGASGNTIYF; DNA: TGTGCCAGCAGTTTTGCAGGGGGCGCGTCTGGAAACACCATATATTTT
size: few; D: NA; V: TRBV9; J: TRBJ1-3; CDR3: CASSDRSSSGNTIYF; DNA: TGTGCCAGCAGCGACCGGTCAAGCTCTGGAAACACCATATATTTT
size: NA; D: TRBD1; V: TRBV11-2; J: TRBJ2-7; CDR3: CASSPPAGTASSYEQYF; DNA: TGTGCCAGCTCACCCCCGGCCGGGACAGCTAGCTCCTACGAGCAGTACTTC
size: few; D: TRBD2; V: TRBV2; J: TRBJ2-7; CDR3: CASSWTGGHGGEQYF; DNA: TGTGCCAGCAGTTGGACGGGAGGACATGGGGGCGAGCAGTACTTC
size: NA; D: NA; V: TRBV28; J: TRBJ1-4; CDR3: CASSLGRQNEKLFF; DNA: TGTGCCAGCAGTTTAGGTAGACAGAATGAAAAACTGTTTTTT
size: NA; D: TRBD1; V: TRBV2; J: TRBJ2-7; CDR3: CASSDTPGQLNEQYF; DNA: TGTGCCAGCAGTGATACCCCGGGACAGCTGAACGAGCAGTACTTC
size: once; D: NA; V: TRBV5-4; J: TRBJ2-7; CDR3: CAIASGVLGEQYF; DNA: TGTGCCATCGCGTCGGGGGTGTTGGGGGAGCAGTACTTC
size: NA; D: NA; V: TRBV19; J: TRBJ2-3; CDR3: CASGGTGPLGTQYF; DNA: TGTGCCTCCGGGGGGACAGGACCTTTAGGTACGCAGTATTTT
size: NA; D: TRBD2; V: TRBV4-1; J: TRBJ2-7; CDR3: CASSVGLAGVYEQYF; DNA: TGCGCCAGCAGCGTGGGACTAGCGGGAGTCTACGAGCAGTACTTC
size: once; D: TRBD1; V: TRBV19; J: TRBJ1-1; CDR3: CASGLAGGTEAFF; DNA: TGTGCCAGCGGGTTGGCAGGGGGTACTGAAGCTTTCTTT
size: NA; D: NA; V: TRBV5-1; J: TRBJ1-1; CDR3: CASSLMSGDEAFF; DNA: TGCGCCAGCAGCTTGATGTCGGGTGATGAAGCTTTCTTT
size: NA; D: NA; V: TRBV11-2; J: TRBJ2-5; CDR3: CASSREVGTQYF; DNA: TGTGCCAGCAGCCGGGAAGTAGGGACCCAGTACTTC
size: once; D: NA; V: TRBV30; J: TRBJ1-1; CDR3: CAWSVRTALDTEAFF; DNA: TGTGCCTGGAGCGTCAGGACAGCATTGGACACTGAAGCTTTCTTT
size: once; D: NA; V: TRBV11-2; J: TRBJ2-3; CDR3: CASSNQRVTDTQYF; DNA: TGTGCCAGCAGCAACCAGCGGGTCACAGATACGCAGTATTTT
size: NA; D: TRBD2; V: TRBV6-5; J: TRBJ2-5; CDR3: CASSRLAGFRETQYF; DNA: TGTGCCAGCAGCAGACTAGCGGGATTTAGGGAGACCCAGTACTTC
size: NA; D: TRBD1; V: TRBV28; J: TRBJ1-2; CDR3: CASSSGQPNYGYTF; DNA: TGTGCCAGCAGTTCGGGACAGCCGAACTATGGCTACACCTTC
size: few; D: NA; V: TRBV25-1; J: TRBJ1-1; CDR3: CASSDPGGRDTEAFF; DNA: TGTGCCAGCAGTGACCCGGGGGGCCGAGACACTGAAGCTTTCTTT
size: NA; D: NA; V: TRBV4-1; J: TRBJ2-3; CDR3: CASSPGGRERDTQYF; DNA: TGCGCCAGCAGCCCTGGGGGGCGGGAGAGAGATACGCAGTATTTT
size: NA; D: TRBD1; V: TRBV19; J: TRBJ2-1; CDR3: CASSLRDRGNNEQFF; DNA: TGTGCCAGTAGTTTACGGGACAGGGGGAACAATGAGCAGTTCTTC
size: NA; D: TRBD1; V: TRBV24-1; J: TRBJ2-6; CDR3: CATSGDRGKTSGANVLTF; DNA: TGTGCCACCAGTGGGGACAGGGGAAAAACCTCTGGGGCCAACGTCCTGACTTTC
size: few; D: NA; V: TRBV7-9; J: TRBJ2-7; CDR3: CASFSGYEQYF; DNA: TGTGCCAGCTTTAGCGGATACGAGCAGTACTTC
size: NA; D: NA; V: TRBV11-3; J: TRBJ2-1; CDR3: CASSNRGGDEQFF; DNA: TGTGCCAGCAGCAACAGGGGAGGAGATGAGCAGTTCTTC
size: NA; D: TRBD2; V: TRBV7-3; J: TRBJ2-1; CDR3: CASSSGTSGSDEQFF; DNA: TGTGCCAGCAGCTCAGGGACTAGCGGGAGTGATGAGCAGTTCTTC
size: once; D: TRBD2; V: TRBV20-1; J: TRBJ2-3; CDR3: CSASYREVNTDTQYF; DNA: TGCAGTGCTAGTTACCGGGAGGTTAACACAGATACGCAGTATTTT
size: NA; D: NA; V: TRBV18; J: TRBJ2-2; CDR3: CASSPRTAATGELFF; DNA: TGTGCCAGCTCACCGCGGACAGCAGCCACCGGGGAGCTGTTTTTT
size: NA; D: NA; V: TRBV6-2/TRBV6-3; J: TRBJ1-1; CDR3: CASSYPLQVQNTEAFF; DNA: TGTGCCAGCAGTTACCCCTTACAGGTCCAGAACACTGAAGCTTTCTTT
size: NA; D: TRBD1; V: TRBV5-1; J: TRBJ1-4; CDR3: CASSLNSGTVREKLFF; DNA: TGCGCCAGCAGCTTAAACTCCGGGACAGTTCGCGAAAAACTGTTTTTT
size: NA; D: NA; V: TRBV19; J: TRBJ1-2; CDR3: CASSKGGGAENYGYTF; DNA: TGTGCCAGTAGTAAGGGAGGGGGTGCAGAAAACTATGGCTACACCTTC
size: NA; D: NA; V: TRBV7-6; J: TRBJ2-5; CDR3: CASSLEALRGTQYF; DNA: TGTGCCAGCAGCTTAGAAGCCCTTAGGGGGACCCAGTACTTC
size: NA; D: TRBD1; V: TRBV5-1; J: TRBJ1-2; CDR3: CASSLGDRGRGYTF; DNA: TGCGCCAGCAGCTTAGGGGACAGGGGGAGAGGCTACACCTTC
size: NA; D: NA; V: TRBV30; J: TRBJ2-5; CDR3: CACQLANDQETQYF; DNA: TGTGCCTGTCAACTAGCAAACGACCAAGAGACCCAGTACTTC
size: NA; D: TRBD1; V: TRBV16; J: TRBJ2-3; CDR3: CASSRNRGAGDTQYF; DNA: TGTGCCAGCAGCCGGAACAGGGGGGCAGGAGATACGCAGTATTTT
size: NA; D: NA; V: TRBV28; J: TRBJ1-5; CDR3: CASRLQGPGFTQPQHF; DNA: TGTGCCAGCAGACTACAGGGTCCTGGCTTCACTCAGCCCCAGCATTTT
size: NA; D: TRBD1; V: TRBV29-1; J: TRBJ2-7; CDR3: CSASERGRRDEQYF; DNA: TGCAGCGCCTCGGAGAGGGGGCGCAGAGACGAGCAGTACTTC
size: NA; D: NA; V: TRBV27; J: TRBJ1-4; CDR3: CASSLGTLPTNEKLFF; DNA: TGTGCCAGCAGTTTAGGGACACTACCAACTAATGAAAAACTGTTTTTT
size: NA; D: NA; V: TRBV5-1; J: TRBJ2-1; CDR3: CASSLAIGINYNEQFF; DNA: TGCGCCAGCAGCTTGGCCATCGGGATCAACTACAATGAGCAGTTCTTC
size: NA; D: TRBD2; V: TRBV5-4; J: TRBJ2-3; CDR3: CASSRVAGGSTDTQYF; DNA: TGTGCCAGCAGCCGAGTAGCGGGTGGGAGCACAGATACGCAGTATTTT
size: NA; D: NA; V: TRBV11-2; J: TRBJ1-3; CDR3: CASSSQVSGNTIYF; DNA: TGTGCCAGCAGCTCCCAGGTCTCTGGAAACACCATATATTTT